These 29 T cell receptor beta chains were all obtained from the same sample, sequenced in a study of a mutant IDH1 vaccine in newly diagnosed glioma. Some clones are missing from TCRdb's copy, which holds only in-frame ones; the method was immunoSEQ multiplex PCR. The sample consists of roughly 34,000 clones, 75% to 95% of them appearing once. Antigens of these TCRs are unknown. The time point is: week 47, end of study. A 20-mer mutant IDH1 peptide at 300 ug was injected subcutaneously with topical imiquimod. The specimen was PBMCs, collected from a glioma patient whose treatment included an IDH1 peptide vaccine. Receptors were obtained from a middle-aged woman with glioma.

This chain links TRBV2 with TRBJ1-2, with D possibly TRBD1 on 5 matching bases. Germline V gene data show CDR1 as SNHLY and CDR2 as FYNNEI. This CDR3 comprises 16 residues. Trimming shortened V by 8 bases and J by 2 bases, and 21 bases separated the two germline ends. The CDR3 here is CASLGATPHINYGYTF. The CDR3 nucleotides are TGTGCCAGCCTTGGGGCAACCCCACATATCAACTATGGCTACACCTTC.

V gene TRBV5-1 combines with J gene TRBJ1-2; 7 bases align to TRBD1. This CDR3 is 13 amino acids long. Trimming at V came to 2 bases and at J to 4 bases, leaving 2 bases not matched to a gene. Per germline, CDR1 SGHRS and CDR2 YFSETQ. The CDR3 DNA reads as TGCGCCAGCAGCTTCCGACAGGGCTATGGCTACACCTTC. It specifies CASSFRQGYGYTF.

This chain connects TRBV19 to TRBJ1-3; TRBD1 is a possible D gene (5 bases). Germline V lookup: CDR1 LNHDA, CDR2 SQIVND (reference sequence). The CDR3 length is 15 residues. V lost 3 bases and J 3 bases, leaving 12 bases between the germline ends. The CDR3 sequence: CASSITGSRGNTIYF. The DNA of the CDR3 is TGTGCCAGTAGTATCACAGGCAGCCGTGGAAACACCATATATTTT.

The V and J genes are TRBV27 and TRBJ1-2; possibly TRBD1 for D (5 bases). This CDR3 is 14 amino acids long. CDR1 and CDR2 from the germline V gene are MNHEY and SMNVEV (reference sequence). V was cut by 6 bases and J by 3 bases, with 14 bases left in between. The CDR3 DNA is TGTGCCAGCAGACGTCCCGGAGGGGACTATGGCTACACCTTC. Translated, it gives CASRRPGGDYGYTF.

This clone was counted once. This rearrangement joins TRBV18 to TRBJ2-3; no firm D call. V was trimmed by 3 bases and J by 4 bases, leaving 8 bases between them. The germline gives CDR1 KGHSH, CDR2 LQKENI. CDR3 length: 13 amino acids. The CDR3 region is CASSPVSPDTQYF. As DNA, the CDR3 is TGTGCCAGCTCACCGGTTTCTCCAGATACGCAGTATTTT.

The J gene is TRBJ1-1, the V gene TRBV27; possibly TRBD1 for D (5 bases). Germline values: CDR1 MNHEY, CDR2 SMNVEV (reference sequence). The CDR3 length is 13 residues. Trimming pared 6 bases from V and 3 bases from J, leaving 11 bases between. The CDR3 nucleotides are TGTGCCAGCAGAGGAACGGGGGACACTGAAGCTTTCTTT. It translates to CASRGTGDTEAFF.

This clone was seen only once. V usage is TRBV6-1 and J usage is TRBJ1-1; D unresolved. The CDR3 length is 13 residues. Germline V gene sequence: CDR1 MNHNS, CDR2 SASEGT. V was shortened by 6 bases and J by 6 bases, with 14 bases between the two germline ends. DNA for the CDR3: TGTGCCAGCAGAGTTCACAGTATCTCTGAAGCTTTCTTT. Amino acids: CASRVHSISEAFF.

CDR3 coding DNA: TGTGCCAGTAGTATTGCTCGGGGGGCTTACACCGGGGAGCTGTTTTTT. Amino acid sequence: CASSIARGAYTGELFF. This chain uses TRBV19 with TRBJ2-2; a possible D gene is TRBD2 (7 bases). The CDR3 spans 16 residues. The ends were cut back, 3 bases at V and 3 bases at J, with 14 bases in the middle. Germline V gives CDR1 LNHDA, CDR2 SQIVND (reference sequence).

The chain is built from TRBV29-1 and TRBJ1-2, with 8 bases lining up with TRBD1. Germline-derived CDR1 and CDR2 are SQVTM and ANQGSEA. The CDR3 length is 16 residues. V lost 6 bases to trimming and J lost 3 bases; unmatched junction nucleotides: 15. This CDR3 reads CSVRRTDRDLYYGYTF. As DNA, the CDR3 is TGCAGCGTCCGAAGAACGGACAGGGACCTATACTATGGCTACACCTTC.

The V call is TRBV5-1, the J call TRBJ2-7; the match to TRBD1 covers 8 bases. Germline CDR1 and CDR2: SGHRS and YFSETQ. V was clipped by 0 bases and J by 6 bases; unmatched bases: 5. CDR3 length equals 14 residues. Written as DNA, the CDR3 is TGCGCCAGCAGCTTGGAGTGGACAGGGAGCGAGCAGTACTTC. Its protein is CASSLEWTGSEQYF.

This chain links TRBV4-2 with TRBJ1-6; D unresolved. The V end lost 0 bases, the J end lost 5 bases, and 11 bases lay between the germline ends. The CDR3 is 16 residues long. Germline V gene data show CDR1 as LGHNA and CDR2 as YNFKEQ. DNA for the CDR3: TGTGCCAGCAGCCAAGATCGGTACGGGGATAATTCACCCCTCCACTTT. This gives the protein CASSQDRYGDNSPLHF.

The rearrangement joins TRBV7-2 to TRBJ2-6; possible D gene TRBD1, 5 bases. V lost 4 bases, J lost 1 base, and 11 bases lay in between. From germline, CDR1 is SGHTA and CDR2 FQGNSA. CDR3 length: 16 residues. CDR3 loop: CASSSIQGSGANVLTF. CDR3 sequence (DNA): TGTGCCAGCAGCTCGATTCAGGGATCTGGGGCCAACGTCCTGACTTTC.

The V gene is TRBV5-1, the J gene TRBJ2-1; D is possibly TRBD1 (6 bases). The CDR3 consists of 13 residues. V was clipped by 1 base and J by 8 bases, with 10 bases between them. Per germline, CDR1 SGHRS and CDR2 YFSETQ. The CDR3 loop is CASSLPPGDEQFF. In DNA form, the CDR3 reads TGCGCCAGCAGCTTGCCTCCAGGGGATGAGCAGTTCTTC.

This chain connects TRBV29-1 to TRBJ1-2; 9 bases are a match to TRBD1. The CDR3 contains 14 residues. V lost 5 bases and J lost 4; bases outside the gene matches: 8. From germline, CDR1 is SQVTM and CDR2 ANQGSEA. CDR3 nucleotide sequence: TGCAGCGTTAGGACAGGGGATCTTGGCTATGGCTACACCTTC. Protein: CSVRTGDLGYGYTF.

The rearrangement uses TRBV28 and TRBJ1-2, with a weak D call TRBD1 (6 bases). The germline V and J ends were trimmed by 10 bases and 3 bases, with 12 bases remaining between them. This CDR3 has 12 amino acids. Germline V CDR1 and CDR2: MDHEN, SYDVKM. The CDR3 bases are TGTGCCATACACGGACAGCACTATGGCTACACCTTC. It codes for CAIHGQHYGYTF.

The rearrangement joins TRBV6-5 to TRBJ2-6; tentatively, D is TRBD1 (5 bases). The CDR3 length is 15 residues. Trimming shortened V by 4 bases and J by 4 bases, and 11 bases separated the two germline ends. Per the germline V gene, CDR1 is MNHEY and CDR2 is SVGAGI. CDR3 region: CASSFPGAGANVLTF. Here the CDR3 DNA reads TGTGCCAGCAGTTTCCCTGGGGCCGGGGCCAACGTCCTGACTTTC.

This chain links TRBV6-1 with TRBJ1-5; no clear D gene. Trimming cost V 11 bases and J 0 bases, with 11 bases left between them. CDR1 MNHNS and CDR2 SASEGT come from the germline V gene. This CDR3 is built from 13 residues. DNA of the CDR3: TGTGCCGGGCGGCAGTATAGCAATCAGCCCCAGCATTTT. Amino acid sequence: CAGRQYSNQPQHF.

The CDR3 here is CAHLGREQYF. Here the CDR3 DNA reads TGCGCGCATCTGGGGCGCGAGCAGTACTTC. The rearrangement joins TRBV23-1 to TRBJ2-7; D might be TRBD1 (5 bases). TRBV23-1 is treated as an ORF (open reading frame) with a function not yet certain. The CDR3 loop spans 10 amino acids.

The gene calls are TRBV10-2 and TRBJ2-3; possibly TRBD2 for D (6 bases). Deletions cut 6 bases from V and 1 base from J, with 11 bases between. CDR1 is WSHSY and CDR2 is SAAADI in the germline V gene. The CDR3 runs to 14 residues. This chain's CDR3 is CASRNSGGTDTQYF. The DNA of the CDR3 is TGCGCCAGCAGGAATAGCGGAGGCACAGATACGCAGTATTTT.

The chain uses TRBV19 and TRBJ2-7; 7 positions match TRBD1. Losses at the gene ends were 7 bases for V and 1 base for J; bases not matched to a gene: 7. The germline gives CDR1 LNHDA, CDR2 SQIVND (reference sequence). There are 14 residues in the CDR3. As DNA, the CDR3 is TGTGCCAGTACCCGGGACAGTCAATCCTACGAGCAGTACTTC. Its translation is CASTRDSQSYEQYF.

The rearrangement joins TRBV10-2 to TRBJ2-5; 7 bases match TRBD1. The germline V gene encodes CDR1 WSHSY and CDR2 SAAADI. CDR3 length equals 13 residues. V was clipped by 8 bases and J by 2 bases; unmatched bases: 5. The CDR3 DNA follows: TGCGCCAGCCCCCCGGGACAGCAAGAGACCCAGTACTTC. Its translation is CASPPGQQETQYF.

This clone was detected only a few times. The chain recombines TRBV9 with TRBJ2-2, with a possible D match to TRBD1 (6 bases). The CDR3 covers 14 residues. Germline CDR1 SGDLS, CDR2 YYNGEE. Trimming took 0 bases from V and 4 from J, leaving 7 bases between them. The CDR3 loop reads CASSVGGGTGELFF. The CDR3, as DNA: TGTGCCAGCAGCGTAGGAGGGGGCACCGGGGAGCTGTTTTTT.

This rearrangement joins TRBV9 to TRBJ2-1, with unresolved D. V was shortened by 0 bases and J by 4 bases, with 11 bases between the two germline ends. CDR1 is SGDLS and CDR2 is YYNGEE in the germline V gene. The CDR3 has 15 amino acids. CDR3 residues: CASSVAAHPYNEQFF. The CDR3 DNA is TGTGCCAGCAGCGTAGCGGCCCATCCGTACAATGAGCAGTTCTTC. Full variable domain (remainder filled in from reference TRBV9 and TRBJ2-1): DSGVTQTPKHLITATGQRVTLRCSPRSGDLSVYWYQQSLDQGLQFLIQYYNGEERAKGNILERFSAQQFPDLHSELNLSSLELGDSALYFCASSVAAHPYNEQFFGPGTRLTVL.

This clone occurred once. CDR3 sequence (DNA): TGCGCCAGCAGCTTGGTGGCAGGAAGCTACGAGCAGTACTTC. Protein product: CASSLVAGSYEQYF. V usage is TRBV5-1 and J usage is TRBJ2-7; D remains ambiguous. Per germline, CDR1 SGHRS and CDR2 YFSETQ. V lost 0 bases and J 3 bases, leaving 10 bases between the germline ends. The CDR3 has 14 amino acids.

The rearrangement joins TRBV7-3 to TRBJ1-1; no clear D gene. V lost 3 bases to trimming and J lost 1 base, with 6 bases between them. Germline assignment: CDR1 SGHTA and CDR2 FQGTGA. CDR3 length: 13 amino acids. The CDR3 reads CASSLQENTEAFF. The CDR3 DNA reads TGTGCCAGCAGCTTGCAGGAGAACACTGAAGCTTTCTTT. Variable domain in full (rest from reference TRBV7-3 and TRBJ1-1): GAGVSQTPSNKVTEKGKYVELRCDPISGHTALYWYRQSLGQGPEFLIYFQGTGAADDSGLPNDRFFAVRPEGSVSTLKIQRTERGDSAVYLCASSLQENTEAFFGQGTRLTVV.

The gene calls are TRBV2 and TRBJ2-3; D perhaps matches TRBD2 (6 bases). The CDR3 runs 16 residues. V gave up 3 bases and J gave up 0 bases, with 13 bases separating them. CDR1 and CDR2 from the germline V gene are SNHLY and FYNNEI. CDR3 sequence (DNA): TGTGCCAGCAGTGATGGTGGTGGGAGGAGCACAGATACGCAGTATTTT. Translated, it gives CASSDGGGRSTDTQYF.

This chain links TRBV5-4 with TRBJ2-1; TRBD1 aligns across 8 bases. CDR1 and CDR2 from the germline V gene are SGHNT and YYREEE (reference sequence). The CDR3 extends over 13 amino acids. The ends lost 5 bases at V and 7 bases at J; junction bases unmatched: 5. CDR3 in amino acids: CASSQRTGNEQFF. CDR3 sequence (DNA): TGTGCCAGCAGTCAAAGGACAGGGAATGAGCAGTTCTTC.

The chain joins TRBV6-1 to TRBJ1-5; the match to TRBD1 covers 7 bases. The CDR3 consists of 16 residues. After removal of 4 bases from V and 2 bases from J, the junction contained 8 bases not matched to a gene. Per the germline V gene, CDR1 is MNHNS and CDR2 is SASEGT. CDR3 coding DNA: TGTGCCAGCAGTGGAAACAGGGGTTCGGGCAATCAGCCCCAGCATTTT. Encoded protein: CASSGNRGSGNQPQHF.

The sample holds one count of this clone. The rearrangement links TRBV5-1 to TRBJ1-1; TRBD1 is a possible D gene (5 bases). Germline CDR1 is SGHRS and CDR2 is YFSETQ. The CDR3 length is 14 residues. The germline V and J ends were trimmed by 1 base and 1 base, with 8 bases remaining between them. For the CDR3, the DNA is TGCGCCAGCAGCTTGACAGGTGGGAACACTGAAGCTTTCTTT. Translation: CASSLTGGNTEAFF.